The next 20 T cell receptor beta chains were all read from a single sample in a study of CD8+CD57+ T cells in acquired aplastic anemia. TCR beta VDJ and CDR3 profiling used genomic DNA as template. TCRdb reprocessed the reads via MiXCR and lists one record per CDR3 protein. This table holds 150,000 to 200,000 distinct CDR3 sequences, about 44% found once. Patients included in sequencing had previously demonstrated CD8+CD57+ cell expansion by flow cytometry. Sequences were obtained from sorted CD4+, CD8+, or CD8+CD57+ T cells (not recorded which) from PBMCs. These TCRs come from a human donor with aplastic anemia.

This chain uses TRBV20-1 with TRBJ2-7, with no clear D. V was pared by 5 bases and J by 6 bases, with 8 bases between. The germline CDR1 and CDR2 sequences are DFQATT and SNEGSKA (reference sequence). CDR3 length: 10 amino acids. CDR3 protein: CSAGDIEQYF. CDR3 DNA sequence: TGCAGTGCTGGTGACATCGAGCAGTACTTC.

This clonotype was observed many times. This chain's CDR3 is CASSTDPGGEGSPLHF. CDR3 DNA sequence: TGTGCCAGTAGTACCGACCCAGGGGGCGAAGGTTCACCCCTCCACTTT. The chain combines TRBV19 with TRBJ1-6, with 8 bases matching TRBD1. CDR1 and CDR2 (germline): LNHDA, SQIVND (reference sequence). After removal of 4 bases from V and 9 bases from J, the junction contained 11 bases not matched to a gene. The length of the CDR3 is 16 residues.

In this sample, this clonotype turned up once. This chain links TRBV5-1 with TRBJ2-3; D is unresolved. The CDR3 has 14 amino acids. Per germline, CDR1 SGHRS and CDR2 YFSETQ. With 4 bases removed from V and 0 bases from J, the gap between germline ends came to 9 bases. The CDR3: CASSHLISTDTQYF. CDR3 nucleotide sequence: TGCGCCAGCAGCCACCTGATTAGCACAGATACGCAGTATTTT.

A remark on this clonotype: An end of the junction does not agree with germline; a read error may underlie this. The V gene is TRBV20-1, the J gene TRBJ2-6; the match to TRBD1 covers 9 bases. Per germline, CDR1 DFQATT and CDR2 SNEGSKA (reference sequence). The length of the CDR3 is 13 residues. CDR3 bases: TGCAGTGCTACAACCGGGACAGGGCACACTGAAGCTTTC. This gives the protein CSATTGTGHTEAF.

In its sample, this clonotype was seen many times. The chain joins TRBV20-1 to TRBJ2-1, with TRBD2 identical over 12 bases. Germline assignment: CDR1 DFQATT and CDR2 SNEGSKA (reference sequence). Trimming took 2 bases from V and 6 from J; bases not matched to a gene: 5. CDR3 length: 15 amino acids. The CDR3: CSARMGLAGLNEQFF. CDR3 DNA sequence: TGCAGTGCTAGAATGGGACTAGCGGGTCTCAATGAGCAGTTCTTC.

The CDR3 DNA reads as TGTGCCAGCAGTAGGGAGGTCAATCAGCCCCAGCATTTT. The encoded protein is CASSREVNQPQHF. The rearrangement uses TRBV2 and TRBJ1-5, with no clear D. The CDR3 length is 13 residues. V was clipped by 5 bases and J by 3 bases, with 8 bases between them. The V gene's germline CDR1 is SNHLY and CDR2 FYNNEI.

This clonotype has a handful of counts. This sequence joins TRBV4-2 and TRBJ2-2; 9 nucleotides align to TRBD2. CDR3 length: 17 residues. With 0 bases clipped from V and 6 bases from J, the junction kept 8 bases outside the gene matches. CDR1 LGHNA and CDR2 YNFKEQ come from the germline V gene. The CDR3 spells CASSQDSSSGESGELFF. The CDR3 DNA sequence: TGTGCCAGCAGCCAAGATAGCTCTAGCGGGGAATCCGGGGAGCTGTTTTTT.

This chain uses TRBV10-3 with TRBJ2-7; D possibly corresponds to TRBD2 (5 bases). The CDR3 loop spans 14 amino acids. V was clipped by 3 bases and J by 0 bases, with 9 bases between them. CDR1 ENHRY and CDR2 SYGVKD come from the germline V gene. DNA for the CDR3: TGTGCCATCAGTGATGGGCGGGTCTCCTACGAGCAGTACTTC. Amino acid sequence: CAISDGRVSYEQYF.

This clonotype turned up a few times. The rearrangement uses TRBV5-5 and TRBJ2-1; 14 bases agree with TRBD2. V shed 3 bases and J 3 bases; nucleotides not matched to a gene: 8. This CDR3 region has 18 residues. Germline CDR1 and CDR2: SGHKS and YYEKEE (reference sequence). CDR3 protein: CASSWGTSGGLNYNEQFF. DNA for the CDR3: TGTGCCAGCAGCTGGGGGACTAGCGGGGGCCTGAACTACAATGAGCAGTTCTTC.

The chain carries TRBV7-9 and TRBJ2-7; 10 bases line up with TRBD1. Germline V gene lookup returns CDR1 SEHNR and CDR2 FQNEAQ (reference sequence). The CDR3 extends over 15 amino acids. The J segment lost 6 bases and the V segment lost 6 bases, leaving 11 bases of the junction unmatched. CDR3: CASSFGTGVQCEQYF. The CDR3 nucleotides are TGTGCCAGCAGTTTCGGGACAGGGGTACAATGCGAGCAGTACTTC.

This chain joins TRBV7-3 and TRBJ2-1, with D possibly TRBD1 on 6 matching bases. Trimming cost V 0 bases and J 3 bases, with 9 bases left between them. This CDR3 comprises 15 residues. Germline CDR1 reads SGHTA; CDR2 reads FQGTGA. The CDR3, as DNA: TGTGCCAGCAGCTTAACGGCAGGGGACTACAATGAGCAGTTCTTC. Translated: CASSLTAGDYNEQFF.

This clonotype has more than one count but fewer than ten. V and J are TRBV15 and TRBJ1-6; D not resolved. This CDR3 is 17 amino acids long. Trimming removed 0 bases from V and 0 bases from J, with 9 bases in between. CDR1 and CDR2 (germline): LNHNV, YYDKDF (reference sequence). For the CDR3, the DNA is TGTGCCACCAGCAGAGATCCCTCTAGCTCCTATAATTCACCCCTCCACTTT. Protein sequence: CATSRDPSSSYNSPLHF. The variable domain in full, completed from reference TRBV15 and TRBJ1-6, reads DAMVIQNPRYQVTQFGKPVTLSCSQTLNHNVMYWYQQKSSQAPKLLFHYYDKDFNNEADTPDNFQSRRPNTSFCFLDIRSPGLGDTAMYLCATSRDPSSSYNSPLHFGNGTRLTVT.

The chain couples TRBV19 to TRBJ1-4; D gene ambiguous. The ends were cut back, 4 bases at V and 6 bases at J, with 6 bases in the middle. The CDR3 extends over 12 amino acids. Germline CDR1 LNHDA, CDR2 SQIVND (reference sequence). CDR3 in amino acids: CASSTTYEKLFF. The CDR3 coding sequence is TGTGCCAGTAGTACCACGTATGAAAAACTGTTTTTT.

This CDR3 is CASSLVQGGDTQYF. Written as DNA, the CDR3 is TGTGCCAGCAGCTTAGTACAGGGGGGCGATACGCAGTATTTT. The chain joins TRBV5-6 to TRBJ2-3; 8 positions agree with TRBD1. The length of the CDR3 is 14 residues. The germline CDR1 and CDR2 sequences are SGHDT and YYEEEE. Trimming at V came to 2 bases and at J to 6 bases, leaving 5 bases not matched to a gene. Full variable domain (outside the CDR3, taken from reference TRBV5-6 and TRBJ2-3): DAGVTQSPTHLIKTRGQQVTLRCSPKSGHDTVSWYQQALGQGPQFIFQYYEEEERQRGNFPDRFSGHQFPNYSSELNVNALLLGDSALYLCASSLVQGGDTQYFGPGTRLTVL.

The chain combines TRBV10-1 with TRBJ1-1, with TRBD1 as a possible D gene (5 bases). The CDR3 has 14 amino acids. Germline-derived CDR1 and CDR2 are WNHNN and SYGVQD (reference sequence). Trimming cost V 4 bases and J 1 base, with 10 bases left between them. The CDR3 DNA sequence: TGCGCCAGCAGTGGGGACGTTCAGAACACTGAAGCTTTCTTT. It yields the protein CASSGDVQNTEAFF.

The chain employs TRBV7-9 and TRBJ2-7, with a tentative D call TRBD1 (6 bases). CDR1 SEHNR and CDR2 FQNEAQ come from the germline V gene (reference sequence). The CDR3 runs to 12 residues. The V and J ends lost 7 bases and 2 bases respectively, with 9 bases between them. CDR3 nucleotides: TGTGCCAGCACAAACAGGGCCTACGAGCAGTACTTC. This codes for CASTNRAYEQYF.

This clonotype has a count of ten or more. The chain couples TRBV15 to TRBJ2-6; D call uncertain. CDR1 is LNHNV, CDR2 YYDKDF, per germline (reference sequence). The length of the CDR3 is 16 residues. Trimming took 3 bases from V and 1 from J, leaving 10 bases between them. The CDR3 loop is CATSSYQRSGANVLTF. CDR3 sequence (DNA): TGTGCCACCAGCAGCTACCAACGATCTGGGGCCAACGTCCTGACTTTC.

This clonotype was seen at least ten times. The CDR3 protein is CASSSSGTPYEQYF. CDR3 nucleotides: TGTGCCAGCAGTTCTAGCGGCACCCCCTACGAGCAGTACTTC. The V gene is TRBV7-9, the J gene TRBJ2-7, with TRBD2 identical over 7 bases. With 6 bases clipped from V and 2 bases from J, the junction kept 7 bases outside the gene matches. Germline values: CDR1 SEHNR, CDR2 FQNEAQ (reference sequence). CDR3 length equals 14 residues.

The rearrangement links TRBV2 to TRBJ2-7, with 7 bases that match TRBD2. The J segment lost 2 bases and the V segment lost 3 bases, leaving 4 bases of the junction unmatched. This CDR3 region has 14 residues. The germline gives CDR1 SNHLY, CDR2 FYNNEI. CDR3 sequence reads: CASSDGGRPYEQYF. The DNA for the CDR3 is TGTGCCAGCAGTGACGGCGGGAGACCCTACGAGCAGTACTTC.

This clonotype has ten or more counts. This chain connects TRBV7-2 to TRBJ1-4; 9 positions match TRBD1. V shed 0 bases, J shed 8 bases, and the junction held 7 bases outside the gene matches. The CDR3 has 16 amino acids. Germline V gene data show CDR1 as SGHTA and CDR2 as FQGNSA. CDR3 sequence: CASSLAQGTGREKLFF. The CDR3, as DNA: TGTGCCAGCAGCTTAGCGCAGGGGACAGGGAGAGAAAAACTGTTTTTT.